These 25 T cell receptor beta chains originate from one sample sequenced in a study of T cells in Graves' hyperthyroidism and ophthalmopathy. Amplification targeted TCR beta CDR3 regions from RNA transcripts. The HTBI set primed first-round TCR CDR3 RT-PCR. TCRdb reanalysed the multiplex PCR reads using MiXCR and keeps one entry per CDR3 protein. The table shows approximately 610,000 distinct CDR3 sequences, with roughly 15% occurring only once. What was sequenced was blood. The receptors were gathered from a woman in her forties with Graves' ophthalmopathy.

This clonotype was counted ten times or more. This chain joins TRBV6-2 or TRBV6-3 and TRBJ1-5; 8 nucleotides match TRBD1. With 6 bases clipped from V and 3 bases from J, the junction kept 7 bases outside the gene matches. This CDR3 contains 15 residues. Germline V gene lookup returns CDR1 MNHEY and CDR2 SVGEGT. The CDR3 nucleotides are TGTGCCAGCAGACCATCAGGGGGCCCCAATCAGCCCCAGCATTTT. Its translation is CASRPSGGPNQPQHF.

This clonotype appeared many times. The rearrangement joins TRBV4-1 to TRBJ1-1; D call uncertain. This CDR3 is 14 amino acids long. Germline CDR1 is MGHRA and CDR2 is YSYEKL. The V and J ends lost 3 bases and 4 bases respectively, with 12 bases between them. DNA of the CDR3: TGCGCCAGCAGCCACCTACTTACTAGCACTGAAGCTTTCTTT. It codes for CASSHLLTSTEAFF.

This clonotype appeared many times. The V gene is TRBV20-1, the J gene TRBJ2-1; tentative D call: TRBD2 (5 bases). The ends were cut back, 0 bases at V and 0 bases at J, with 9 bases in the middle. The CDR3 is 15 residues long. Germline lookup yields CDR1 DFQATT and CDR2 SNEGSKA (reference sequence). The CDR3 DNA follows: TGCAGTGCTAGAGATAGGAGGAGCTCCTACAATGAGCAGTTCTTC. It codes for CSARDRRSSYNEQFF.

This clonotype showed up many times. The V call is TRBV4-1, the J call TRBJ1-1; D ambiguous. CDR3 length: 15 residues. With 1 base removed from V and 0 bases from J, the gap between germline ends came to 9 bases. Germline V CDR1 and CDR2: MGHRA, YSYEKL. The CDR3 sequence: CASSQGLLVNTEAFF. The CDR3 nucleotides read TGCGCCAGCAGCCAAGGTTTACTAGTGAACACTGAAGCTTTCTTT.

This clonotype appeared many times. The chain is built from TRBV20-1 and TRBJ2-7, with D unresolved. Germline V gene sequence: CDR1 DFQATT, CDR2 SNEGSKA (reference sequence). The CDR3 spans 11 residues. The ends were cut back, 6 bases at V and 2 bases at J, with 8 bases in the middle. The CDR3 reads CSAGVTYEQYF. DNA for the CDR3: TGCAGTGCAGGAGTGACCTACGAGCAGTACTTC.

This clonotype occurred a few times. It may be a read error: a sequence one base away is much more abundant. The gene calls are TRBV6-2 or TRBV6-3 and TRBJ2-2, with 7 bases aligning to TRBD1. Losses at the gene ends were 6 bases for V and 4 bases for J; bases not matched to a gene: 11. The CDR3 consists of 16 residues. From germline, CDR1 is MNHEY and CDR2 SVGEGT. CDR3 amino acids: CASSLVGQRCTGELFF. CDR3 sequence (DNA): TGTGCCAGCAGCCTCGTGGGACAGCGTTGCACCGGGGAGCTGTTTTTT.

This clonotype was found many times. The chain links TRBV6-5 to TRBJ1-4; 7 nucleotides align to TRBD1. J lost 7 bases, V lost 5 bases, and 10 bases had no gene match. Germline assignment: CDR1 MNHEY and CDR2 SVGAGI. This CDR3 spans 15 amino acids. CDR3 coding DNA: TGTGCCAGCAGTCAGGTGACAGGGCTCCCTGAAAAACTGTTTTTT. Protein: CASSQVTGLPEKLFF.

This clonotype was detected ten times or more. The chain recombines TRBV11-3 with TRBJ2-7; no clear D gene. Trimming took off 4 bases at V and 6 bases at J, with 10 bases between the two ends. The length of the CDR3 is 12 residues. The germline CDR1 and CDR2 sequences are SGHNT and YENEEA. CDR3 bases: TGTGCCAGCAGCTCCCCATATTCCGAGCAGTACTTC. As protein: CASSSPYSEQYF.

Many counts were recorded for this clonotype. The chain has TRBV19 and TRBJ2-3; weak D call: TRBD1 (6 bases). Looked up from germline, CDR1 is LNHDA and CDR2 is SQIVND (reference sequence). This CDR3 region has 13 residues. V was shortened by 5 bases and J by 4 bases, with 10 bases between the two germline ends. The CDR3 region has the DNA TGTGCCAGTAGTCGGACAGCTCCAGATACGCAGTATTTT. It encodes CASSRTAPDTQYF. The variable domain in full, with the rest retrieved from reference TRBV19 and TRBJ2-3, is DGGITQSPKYLFRKEGQNVTLSCEQNLNHDAMYWYRQDPGQGLRLIYYSQIVNDFQKGDIAEGYSVSREKKESFPLTVTSAQKNPTAFYLCASSRTAPDTQYFGPGTRLTVL.

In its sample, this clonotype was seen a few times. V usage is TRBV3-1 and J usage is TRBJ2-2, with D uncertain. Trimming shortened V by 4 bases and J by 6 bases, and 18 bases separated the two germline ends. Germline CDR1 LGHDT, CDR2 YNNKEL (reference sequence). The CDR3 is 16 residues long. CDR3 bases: TGTGCCAGCAGCCCACGACCGCCTTTGTGGGCCGGGGAGCTGTTTTTT. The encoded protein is CASSPRPPLWAGELFF. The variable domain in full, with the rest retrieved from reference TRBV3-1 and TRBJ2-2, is DTAVSQTPKYLVTQMGNDKSIKCEQNLGHDTMYWYKQDSKKFLKIMFSYNNKELIINETVPNRFSPKSPDKAHLNLHINSLELGDSAVYFCASSPRPPLWAGELFFGEGSRLTVL.

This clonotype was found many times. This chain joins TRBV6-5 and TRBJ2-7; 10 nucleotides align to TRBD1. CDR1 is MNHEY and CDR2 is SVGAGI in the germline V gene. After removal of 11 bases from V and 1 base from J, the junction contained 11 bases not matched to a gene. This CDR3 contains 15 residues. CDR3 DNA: TGTGCCGCCTCCGGCGGACAGGGGGGGTCCTACGAGCAGTACTTC. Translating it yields CAASGGQGGSYEQYF.

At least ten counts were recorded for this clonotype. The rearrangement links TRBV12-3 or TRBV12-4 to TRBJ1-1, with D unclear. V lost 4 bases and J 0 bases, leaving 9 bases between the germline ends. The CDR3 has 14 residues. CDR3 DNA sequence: TGTGCCAGCAGTTCGTTCGGGATGAACACTGAAGCTTTCTTT. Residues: CASSSFGMNTEAFF.

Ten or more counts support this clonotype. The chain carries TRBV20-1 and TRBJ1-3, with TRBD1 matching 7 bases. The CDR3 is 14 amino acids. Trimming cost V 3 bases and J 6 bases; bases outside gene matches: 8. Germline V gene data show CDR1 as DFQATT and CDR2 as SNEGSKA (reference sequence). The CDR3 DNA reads TGCAGTGCTAGGTTAATTAGGGGGCCAAACACCATATATTTT. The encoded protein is CSARLIRGPNTIYF.

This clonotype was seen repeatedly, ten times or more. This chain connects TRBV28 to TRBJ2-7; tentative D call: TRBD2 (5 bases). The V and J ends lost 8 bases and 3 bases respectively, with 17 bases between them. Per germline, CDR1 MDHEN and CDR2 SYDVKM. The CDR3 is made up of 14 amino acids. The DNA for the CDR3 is TGTGCCAGCCTCTTAGGTACGGGGAACTACGAGCAGTACTTC. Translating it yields CASLLGTGNYEQYF.

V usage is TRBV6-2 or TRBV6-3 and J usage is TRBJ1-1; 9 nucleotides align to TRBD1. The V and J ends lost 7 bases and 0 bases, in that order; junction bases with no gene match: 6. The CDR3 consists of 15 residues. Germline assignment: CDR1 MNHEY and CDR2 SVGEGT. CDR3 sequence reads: CASTPGQGLNTEAFF. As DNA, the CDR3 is TGTGCCAGCACCCCCGGACAGGGGTTGAACACTGAAGCTTTCTTT.

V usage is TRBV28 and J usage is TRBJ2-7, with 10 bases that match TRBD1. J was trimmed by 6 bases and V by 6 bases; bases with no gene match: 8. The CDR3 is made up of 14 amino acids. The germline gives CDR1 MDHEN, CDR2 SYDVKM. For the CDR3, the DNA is TGTGCCAGCAGGGTCCCGGGACAGGGGAGCGAGCAGTACTTC. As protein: CASRVPGQGSEQYF. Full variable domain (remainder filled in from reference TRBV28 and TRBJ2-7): DVKVTQSSRYLVKRTGEKVFLECVQDMDHENMFWYRQDPGLGLRLIYFSYDVKMKEKGDIPEGYSVSREKKERFSLILESASTNQTSMYLCASRVPGQGSEQYFGPGTRLTVT.

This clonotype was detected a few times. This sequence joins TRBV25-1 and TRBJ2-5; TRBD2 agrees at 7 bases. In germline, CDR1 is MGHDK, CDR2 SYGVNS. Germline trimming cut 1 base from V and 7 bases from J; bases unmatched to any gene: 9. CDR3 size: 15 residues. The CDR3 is CASSELDGGIGTQYF. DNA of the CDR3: TGTGCCAGCAGTGAATTAGACGGGGGGATAGGGACCCAGTACTTC.

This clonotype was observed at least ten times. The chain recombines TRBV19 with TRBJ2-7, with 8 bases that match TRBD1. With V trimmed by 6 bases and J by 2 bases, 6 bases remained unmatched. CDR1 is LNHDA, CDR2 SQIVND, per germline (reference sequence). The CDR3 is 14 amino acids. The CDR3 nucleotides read TGTGCCAGTAGGCCGGAGACAGGGGCCTACGAGCAGTACTTC. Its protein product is CASRPETGAYEQYF.

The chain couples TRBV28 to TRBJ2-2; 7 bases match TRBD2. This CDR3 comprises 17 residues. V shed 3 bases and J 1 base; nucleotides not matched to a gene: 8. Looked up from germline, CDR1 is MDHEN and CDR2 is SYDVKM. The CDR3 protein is CASSFSLAALNTGELFF. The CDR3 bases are TGTGCCAGCAGTTTTTCTCTAGCGGCCCTGAACACCGGGGAGCTGTTTTTT. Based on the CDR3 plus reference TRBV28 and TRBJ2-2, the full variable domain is DVKVTQSSRYLVKRTGEKVFLECVQDMDHENMFWYRQDPGLGLRLIYFSYDVKMKEKGDIPEGYSVSREKKERFSLILESASTNQTSMYLCASSFSLAALNTGELFFGEGSRLTVL.

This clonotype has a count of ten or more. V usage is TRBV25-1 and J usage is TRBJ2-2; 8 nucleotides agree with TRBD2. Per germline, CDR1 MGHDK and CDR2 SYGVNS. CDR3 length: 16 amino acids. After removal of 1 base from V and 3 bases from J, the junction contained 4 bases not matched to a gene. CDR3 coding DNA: TGTGCCAGCAGTGAATTGGGGACTAGGGACACCGGGGAGCTGTTTTTT. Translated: CASSELGTRDTGELFF.

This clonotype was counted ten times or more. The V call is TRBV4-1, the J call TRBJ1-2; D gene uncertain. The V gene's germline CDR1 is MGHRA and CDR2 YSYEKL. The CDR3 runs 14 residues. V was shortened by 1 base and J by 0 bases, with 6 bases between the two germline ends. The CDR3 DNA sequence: TGCGCCAGCAGCCAAGGGGGTACTAACTATGGCTACACCTTC. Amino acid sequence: CASSQGGTNYGYTF.

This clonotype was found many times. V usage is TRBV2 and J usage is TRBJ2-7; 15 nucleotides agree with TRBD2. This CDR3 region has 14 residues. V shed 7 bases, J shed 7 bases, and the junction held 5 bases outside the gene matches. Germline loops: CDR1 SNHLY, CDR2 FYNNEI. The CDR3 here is CASIGLAGGLEQYF. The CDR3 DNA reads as TGTGCCAGCATCGGACTAGCGGGAGGGCTTGAGCAGTACTTC.

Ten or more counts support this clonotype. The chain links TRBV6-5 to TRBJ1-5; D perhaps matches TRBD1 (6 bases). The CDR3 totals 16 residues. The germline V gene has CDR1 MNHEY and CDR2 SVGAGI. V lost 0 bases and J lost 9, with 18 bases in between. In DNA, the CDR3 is TGTGCCAGCAGTTACTCCCGACAGGCCGAATCGCCGCCCCAGCATTTT. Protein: CASSYSRQAESPPQHF.

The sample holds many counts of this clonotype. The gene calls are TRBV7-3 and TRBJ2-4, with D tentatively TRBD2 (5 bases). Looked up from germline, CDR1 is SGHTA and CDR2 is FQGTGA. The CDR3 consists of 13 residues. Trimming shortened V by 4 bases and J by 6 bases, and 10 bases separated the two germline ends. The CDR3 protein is CASSSVEGNIQYF. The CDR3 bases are TGTGCCAGCAGCTCTGTTGAGGGAAACATTCAGTACTTC.

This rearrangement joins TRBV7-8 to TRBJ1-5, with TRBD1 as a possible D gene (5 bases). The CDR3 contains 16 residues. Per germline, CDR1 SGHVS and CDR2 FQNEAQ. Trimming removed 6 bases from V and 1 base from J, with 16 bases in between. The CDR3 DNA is TGTGCCAGCAGTACTATGACAGCGGCCAGCAATCAGCCCCAGCATTTT. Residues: CASSTMTAASNQPQHF. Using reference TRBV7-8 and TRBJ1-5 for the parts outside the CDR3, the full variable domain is GAGVSQSPRYKVAKRGQDVALRCDPISGHVSLFWYQQALGQGPEFLTYFQNEAQLDKSGLPSDRFFAERPEGSVSTLKIQRTQQEDSAVYLCASSTMTAASNQPQHFGDGTRLSIL.